The 20 T cell receptor beta chains presented below share a single source sample, sequenced in a study of CD8 T cells in Susac syndrome (dated by TCRdb to between 2017 and 2020). The library was built by means of the immunoSEQ multiplex PCR assay. RNA was extracted using the RNeasy kit, and roughly 0.5 to 1 microgram was reverse transcribed with random hexamers. TCRdb reran the public reads through fastp at Q25 and MiXCR, keeping productive beta chains. Here each entry gathers all rows of one CDR3 protein and keeps the most common genes and DNA. The sample profile shows 330,000 or so distinct CDR3 sequences; about 89% of them were found once. The ten largest clones add up to under 0.2% of the sample. Material: CD8+ T cells from PBMCs. These receptors all stem from a human donor with multiple sclerosis.

The chain joins TRBV28 to TRBJ1-2, with D unclear. Germline V CDR1 and CDR2: MDHEN, SYDVKM. This CDR3 contains 14 residues. Trimming shortened V by 4 bases and J by 0 bases, and 9 bases separated the two germline ends. CDR3 nucleotides: TGTGCCAGCAGTTACAGACCCACTAACTATGGCTACACCTTC. This encodes CASSYRPTNYGYTF.

The V gene is TRBV18, the J gene TRBJ2-5; D unclear. Germline V gene data show CDR1 as KGHSH and CDR2 as LQKENI. The CDR3 runs 13 residues. V lost 8 bases and J 2 bases, leaving 12 bases between the germline ends. The CDR3 nucleotides are TGTGCCAGCCGCTCTACGCTTCAAGAGACCCAGTACTTC. It encodes CASRSTLQETQYF.

The chain is built from TRBV13 and TRBJ1-1; 9 positions match TRBD1. The CDR3 has 13 amino acids. CDR1 is PRHDT, CDR2 FYEKMQ, per germline (reference sequence). V lost 5 bases and J lost 8; bases outside the gene matches: 6. The CDR3 region is CASSPFGTGEAFF. Written as DNA, the CDR3 is TGTGCCAGCAGCCCTTTTGGGACAGGGGAAGCTTTCTTT.

The V gene is TRBV6-2 or TRBV6-3, the J gene TRBJ1-1; the D gene is possibly TRBD1 (5 bases). V was cut by 6 bases and J by 4 bases, with 15 bases left in between. The germline V gene encodes CDR1 MNHEY and CDR2 SVGEGT. This CDR3 has 14 residues. DNA of the CDR3: TGTGCCAGCAGACTACTTGGGGGGATCACTGAAGCTTTCTTT. Protein: CASRLLGGITEAFF.

This chain links TRBV6-1 with TRBJ2-5; 11 bases fit TRBD2. The CDR3 has 16 residues. Germline loops: CDR1 MNHNS, CDR2 SASEGT. After removal of 4 bases from V and 4 bases from J, the junction contained 8 bases not matched to a gene. In nucleotides, the CDR3 is TGTGCCAGCAGTGGGCTCACTAGCGGGAGTGGAGAGACCCAGTACTTC. As protein: CASSGLTSGSGETQYF.

The V call is TRBV20-1, the J call TRBJ2-1, with 8 positions matching TRBD2. Germline V gene data show CDR1 as DFQATT and CDR2 as SNEGSKA (reference sequence). The CDR3 has 16 amino acids. Trimming at V came to 2 bases and at J to 5 bases, leaving 11 bases not matched to a gene. This CDR3 is CSARTLAAAPHNEQFF. Here the CDR3 DNA reads TGCAGTGCTAGAACACTAGCGGCGGCCCCCCACAATGAGCAGTTCTTC.

The chain has TRBV7-9 and TRBJ2-1; possible D gene TRBD2, 6 bases. With 5 bases removed from V and 1 base from J, the gap between germline ends came to 12 bases. The germline V gene has CDR1 SEHNR and CDR2 FQNEAQ (reference sequence). The length of the CDR3 is 15 residues. The DNA for the CDR3 is TGTGCCAGCAGCCGACCTGGAGGGTCCTACAATGAGCAGTTCTTC. This translates into CASSRPGGSYNEQFF.

The chain combines TRBV6-6 with TRBJ2-5; D is possibly TRBD1 or TRBD2 (5 bases each). The CDR3 is 14 amino acids. In germline, CDR1 is MNHNY, CDR2 SVGAGI (reference sequence). V shed 7 bases and J shed 1 base, with 13 bases lying between them. In DNA, the CDR3 is TGTGCCAGCACCTCTTTCGGGACCCAAGAGACCCAGTACTTC. This sequence encodes CASTSFGTQETQYF.

This sequence joins TRBV7-9 and TRBJ2-3; D is unclear. The CDR3 sequence is 12 residues long. V was trimmed by 4 bases and J by 4 bases, leaving 6 bases between them. Germline CDR1 is SEHNR and CDR2 is FQNEAQ (reference sequence). The CDR3 loop is CASSSGPDTQYF. CDR3 nucleotides: TGTGCCAGCAGCTCGGGCCCAGATACGCAGTATTTT.

This clonotype was detected only a few times. Mismatch with germline at one junction end may stem from a read error. The chain carries TRBV6-5 and TRBJ2-5; D is undetermined. CDR3 length: 13 amino acids. From germline, CDR1 is MNHEY and CDR2 SVGAGI. CDR3 protein: CASSYGLQETQYF. The CDR3 DNA reads TGTGCCAGTAGTTATGGGCTCCAAGAGACCCAGTACTTC.

The V call is TRBV6-5, the J call TRBJ2-2, with 7 positions matching TRBD1. There are 14 residues in the CDR3. V shed 7 bases and J 8 bases; nucleotides not matched to a gene: 10. The germline CDR1 and CDR2 sequences are MNHEY and SVGAGI. In DNA form, the CDR3 reads TGTGCCAGCACTTGGACAGGCGATATGGGGGAGCTGTTTTTT. Protein sequence: CASTWTGDMGELFF.

This CDR3 reads CASSPAAGYEQYF. In nucleotides, the CDR3 is TGTGCCAGCAGTCCGGCAGCCGGCTACGAGCAGTACTTC. V usage is TRBV27 and J usage is TRBJ2-7; D is undetermined. The CDR3 has 13 amino acids. Germline V gene data show CDR1 as MNHEY and CDR2 as SMNVEV (reference sequence). Trimming took off 5 bases at V and 3 bases at J, with 11 bases between the two ends.

V and J are TRBV19 and TRBJ2-1; 7 nucleotides line up with TRBD2. This CDR3 spans 14 amino acids. V shed 5 bases, J shed 3 bases, and the junction held 4 bases outside the gene matches. From germline, CDR1 is LNHDA and CDR2 SQIVND (reference sequence). Here the CDR3 reads CASSSWDYYNEQFF. CDR3 coding DNA: TGTGCCAGTAGTTCCTGGGACTACTACAATGAGCAGTTCTTC.

The gene calls are TRBV27 and TRBJ1-2; TRBD1 aligns across 9 bases. CDR3 length equals 15 residues. V lost 5 bases, J lost 5 bases, and 9 bases stayed unmatched. CDR1 MNHEY and CDR2 SMNVEV come from the germline V gene (reference sequence). This chain's CDR3 is CASSPTGQGSYGYTF. CDR3 in DNA: TGTGCCAGCAGTCCGACAGGACAGGGGAGTTATGGCTACACCTTC.

This chain links TRBV28 with TRBJ2-3; 8 bases fit TRBD1. Losses at the gene ends were 4 bases for V and 4 bases for J; bases not matched to a gene: 10. The germline V gene encodes CDR1 MDHEN and CDR2 SYDVKM. The CDR3 sequence is 16 residues long. This chain's CDR3 is CASSSDREEVADTQYF. The CDR3 DNA follows: TGTGCCAGCAGTTCGGACAGGGAGGAGGTGGCAGATACGCAGTATTTT.

The chain carries TRBV29-1 and TRBJ1-1, with D perhaps TRBD1 (6 bases). The CDR3 is 13 amino acids. V was trimmed by 6 bases and J by 1 base, leaving 12 bases between them. Germline loops: CDR1 SQVTM, CDR2 ANQGSEA. CDR3 DNA: TGCAGCGTAACGGGACAAACGAACACTGAAGCTTTCTTT. Protein sequence: CSVTGQTNTEAFF.

The chain recombines TRBV6-4 with TRBJ2-4; 9 nucleotides align to TRBD1. The CDR3 loop spans 14 amino acids. V lost 2 bases to trimming and J lost 9 bases; unmatched junction nucleotides: 5. CDR1 MRHNA and CDR2 SNTAGT come from the germline V gene. This CDR3 reads CASSDGTGQGIQYF. DNA of the CDR3: TGTGCCAGCAGTGACGGGACAGGGCAGGGCATTCAGTACTTC.

The DNA of the CDR3 is TGTGCCAGCAGCCCTCTGGGACAGGGGGCCTACGAGCAGTACTTC. The encoded protein is CASSPLGQGAYEQYF. This rearrangement joins TRBV4-2 to TRBJ2-7; 11 bases fit TRBD1. Germline assignment: CDR1 LGHNA and CDR2 YNFKEQ. Germline trimming cut 4 bases from V and 2 bases from J; bases unmatched to any gene: 4. The CDR3 has 15 amino acids.

The chain joins TRBV6-1 to TRBJ2-7; the D gene is possibly TRBD1 (5 bases). The V end was cut by 4 bases, the J end by 0 bases, with 13 bases between. The CDR3 runs 15 residues. CDR1 and CDR2 from the germline V gene are MNHNS and SASEGT. The CDR3 region has the DNA TGTGCCAGCAGTGTGGGCAGGGCTCTCTCCTACGAGCAGTACTTC. Translation: CASSVGRALSYEQYF.

V usage is TRBV13 and J usage is TRBJ2-1; 8 bases are a match to TRBD1. Germline V lookup: CDR1 PRHDT, CDR2 FYEKMQ (reference sequence). With 6 bases clipped from V and 9 bases from J, the junction kept 4 bases outside the gene matches. This CDR3 is 12 amino acids long. CDR3 region: CASSLGQGEQFF. CDR3 sequence (DNA): TGTGCCAGCAGTCTTGGACAGGGTGAGCAGTTCTTC.